A selection of T cell receptor beta chains follows, all from one sample in a study of blood T cell repertoires in COVID-19. Assay used: immunoSEQ multiplex PCR; TCRdb lists only in-frame clones, some missing. The sample lists about 190,000 clones, about 83% occurring once. The sample taken for sequencing was PBMCs or T cells enriched from blood (not recorded which). Receptor source: a woman aged 25-40 years who had been exposed to COVID-19. The CDR3 runs from the conserved cysteine through the conserved F or W. The D gene is left open where the match is weak. A clone size is listed for some rows: how often the clone was seen (once, few, many), or a class if it is expanded.

d_call,v_call,clone_size,j_call,cdr3_nt,cdr3_aa
-,TRBV5-4,-,TRBJ1-5,TGTGCCAGCAGCGCGGGGGCATCCAATCAGCCCCAGCATTTT,CASSAGASNQPQHF
TRBD2,TRBV6-5,-,TRBJ2-5,TGTGCCAGCAGTTACTTCGGGGCAGCGGGAAAAGAGACCCAGTACTTC,CASSYFGAAGKETQYF
-,TRBV7-6,few,TRBJ1-4,TGTGCCAGCAGCTTAGTATACGGTTATAATGAAAAACTGTTTTTT,CASSLVYGYNEKLFF
TRBD1,TRBV24-1,-,TRBJ2-7,TGTGCCACCAGTGATTCGGGACAGGGGATCCACGAGCAGTACTTC,CATSDSGQGIHEQYF
TRBD1,TRBV29-1,-,TRBJ1-4,TGCAGCGCTGGTGGACAGGCTAATGAAAAACTGTTTTTT,CSAGGQANEKLFF
TRBD1,TRBV5-1,-,TRBJ2-1,TGCGCCAGCAGCTTGCGTAGCCTTGGGACAGGGAATTACAATGAGCAGTTCTTC,CASSLRSLGTGNYNEQFF
-,TRBV10-3,once,TRBJ1-3,TGTGCCATCAGTGTGGAAGGGGCTGGAAACACCATATATTTT,CAISVEGAGNTIYF
-,TRBV19,-,TRBJ2-1,TGTGCCAGTAGTCCCCGGCTGGGGCGTCACAATGAGCAGTTCTTC,CASSPRLGRHNEQFF
-,TRBV5-6,-,TRBJ1-2,TGTGCCAGCAGCTTGGCGGTGCGCGGCTACACCTTC,CASSLAVRGYTF
-,TRBV3-1/TRBV3-2,-,TRBJ2-7,TGTGCCAGCAGCCAAGAAGGGCGCGGCGGACTATTCTACGAGCAGTACTTC,CASSQEGRGGLFYEQYF
TRBD1,TRBV2,-,TRBJ1-1,TGTGCCAGCACCACGACAGGGGCGCACCTCCGTCCTGAAGCTTTCTTT,CASTTTGAHLRPEAFF
TRBD1,TRBV4-1,-,TRBJ2-2,TGCGCCAGCAGCCAAGATGATAACAGGGGGATCGGGGAGCTGTTTTTT,CASSQDDNRGIGELFF
-,TRBV7-3,-,TRBJ2-3,TGTGCCAGCAGCTTCCGTGGGGCGAGCACAGATACGCAGTATTTT,CASSFRGASTDTQYF
-,TRBV7-8,-,TRBJ2-7,TGTGCCAGCAGCTTGGGTAGGGGGGGGTCCTACGAGCAGTACTTC,CASSLGRGGSYEQYF
TRBD1,TRBV18,-,TRBJ1-1,TGTGCCAGCTCACCGACAGGGGGTGAAGCTTTCTTT,CASSPTGGEAFF
TRBD2,TRBV7-3,once,TRBJ2-7,TGTGCCAGCAGCTTAGGCCCTAGCGGGGGCTACGAGCAGTACTTC,CASSLGPSGGYEQYF
-,TRBV29-1,-,TRBJ1-1,TGCAGCGCTCAGGACGGGGGAAACACTGAAGCTTTCTTT,CSAQDGGNTEAFF
-,TRBV10-3,-,TRBJ1-2,TGTGCCATCAGTGGTCGGGGTAGCACCAACTATGGCTACACCTTC,CAISGRGSTNYGYTF
-,TRBV11-2,-,TRBJ2-2,TGTGCCAGCGGACATAGAACCGGGGAGCTGTTTTTT,CASGHRTGELFF
TRBD2,TRBV27,once,TRBJ2-1,TGTGCCAGCAGTTTTGGGGGGGACTCCTACAATGAGCAGTTCTTC,CASSFGGDSYNEQFF
-,TRBV7-6,-,TRBJ1-4,TGTGCCAGCAGCCCTACAGGTTACGATGAAAAACTGTTTTTT,CASSPTGYDEKLFF
-,TRBV30,-,TRBJ1-5,TGTGCCTGGACCGATCAGGGAGGTCATCAGCCCCAGCATTTT,CAWTDQGGHQPQHF
-,TRBV5-1,-,TRBJ2-1,TGCGCCAGCAGGCAATCAGGGGTAAGGGATGAGCAGTTCTTC,CASRQSGVRDEQFF
-,TRBV19,few,TRBJ1-3,TGTGCCAGTAGTATCTACGGGAACTCTGGAAACACCATATATTTT,CASSIYGNSGNTIYF
TRBD1,TRBV5-1,-,TRBJ2-7,TGCGCCAGCAGCTCCCGAGGGACAGGGGGTATCGAGCAGTACTTC,CASSSRGTGGIEQYF
-,TRBV5-6,-,TRBJ2-1,TGTGCCAGCAGCCCGGACGGAGGGATCCATGAGCAGTTCTTC,CASSPDGGIHEQFF
TRBD1,TRBV12-5,-,TRBJ2-7,TGTGCTAGTGGTTTGGCACAGGGGCAGCAGTACTTC,CASGLAQGQQYF
-,TRBV20-1,-,TRBJ2-2,TGCAGTGCTAGACAGGGGGGGGAGCTGTTTTTT,CSARQGGELFF
-,TRBV12-3/TRBV12-4,-,TRBJ1-1,TGTGCCAGCAGTTTTACCGGGACTGAAGCTTTCTTT,CASSFTGTEAFF
-,TRBV6-5,-,TRBJ2-7,TGTGCCAGCAGTCTGGGACTCAGGTCGGACTACGAGCAGTACTTC,CASSLGLRSDYEQYF
-,TRBV27,-,TRBJ2-7,TGTGCCAGCAGTTTCCAACTACTCGAGAAATACGAGCAGTACTTC,CASSFQLLEKYEQYF
-,TRBV27,-,TRBJ1-1,TGTGCCAGCACTATGCGTTCGGGAATGAACACTGAAGCTTTCTTT,CASTMRSGMNTEAFF
TRBD1,TRBV7-6,-,TRBJ1-1,TGTGCCAGCAGCTACGACCCGACAGGGCTCACTGAAGCTTTCTTT,CASSYDPTGLTEAFF
-,TRBV5-1,-,TRBJ1-2,TGCGCCAGCAGCTTAGACACGACCCGAGGCTACACCTTC,CASSLDTTRGYTF
-,TRBV2,-,TRBJ1-5,TGTGCCAGCAGTGTAGGGGCTCAGCCCCAGCATTTT,CASSVGAQPQHF
-,TRBV24-1,-,TRBJ1-2,TGTGCCACCAGTGATTTCTCAGGGGAAGGCTACACCTTC,CATSDFSGEGYTF
TRBD1,TRBV5-1,-,TRBJ2-1,TGCGCCAGCAGCTCGGGACAGGGGGTCTACAATGAGCAGTTCTTC,CASSSGQGVYNEQFF
-,TRBV15,-,TRBJ2-3,TGTGCCACCAGCACCGGAGGGGGGGCTGCGGATACGCAGTATTTT,CATSTGGGAADTQYF
-,TRBV6-5,-,TRBJ2-3,TGTGCCACCCGAAGAGGTATAGATACGCAGTATTTT,CATRRGIDTQYF
TRBD2,TRBV7-9,-,TRBJ2-1,TGTGCCAGCAGCCGGACTAGCGGGGGGGCCCTGGGCAATGAGCAGTTCTTC,CASSRTSGGALGNEQFF
-,TRBV19,-,TRBJ1-5,TGTGCCAGTAGACCGACAGGAGCATTAAATCAGCCCCAGCATTTT,CASRPTGALNQPQHF
TRBD1,TRBV7-3,few,TRBJ2-1,TGTGCCAGCAGCCTGGACAGGACCTACAATGAGCAGTTCTTC,CASSLDRTYNEQFF
TRBD1,TRBV4-1,-,TRBJ1-5,TGCGCCAGCAGCCAAGATGGGGGAATCGACAGGGGGCATCAGCCCCAGCATTTT,CASSQDGGIDRGHQPQHF
TRBD1,TRBV19,-,TRBJ2-7,TGTGCCAGTAGGCCCCGGACAGGCGAGCAGTACTTC,CASRPRTGEQYF
-,TRBV27,-,TRBJ1-5,TGTGCCAGCAGTTTATTGGGGGGTCAGCCCCAGCATTTT,CASSLLGGQPQHF
TRBD2,TRBV2,-,TRBJ2-7,TGTGCCAGCAGTTCTACCACTAGCGGGGGGTCCGAGCAGTACTTC,CASSSTTSGGSEQYF
-,TRBV27,-,TRBJ2-3,TGTGCCAGCACTGATCGACTGACAGATACGCAGTATTTT,CASTDRLTDTQYF
-,TRBV5-6,-,TRBJ1-1,TGTGCCAGCAGCCTCCCGGACAGTCCTAGGGCTGAAGCTTTCTTT,CASSLPDSPRAEAFF
TRBD1,TRBV15,-,TRBJ1-3,TGTGCCACCAGCAGAACCGCCCCGGGACAGGGGGATTACACCATATATTTT,CATSRTAPGQGDYTIYF
-,TRBV5-1,-,TRBJ2-1,TGCGCCAGCAGCTCGGCCAGGGTCGACAATGAGCAGTTCTTC,CASSSARVDNEQFF
-,TRBV19,-,TRBJ2-7,TGTGCCAGTAGTAAACAGGGATTTGCGCGTGAGCAGTACTTC,CASSKQGFAREQYF
TRBD1,TRBV4-1,-,TRBJ1-5,TGCGCCAGCAGCCAGCACGACAGGGGGTCGAGTCAGCCCCAGCATTTT,CASSQHDRGSSQPQHF
-,TRBV10-3,-,TRBJ2-6,TGTGCCATCAGTGGTCAGGGCCCTGGGGCCAACGTCCTGACTTTC,CAISGQGPGANVLTF
TRBD1,TRBV12-3/TRBV12-4,-,TRBJ1-2,TGTGCCAGCAGTCCGGACAGGGCCAGGGGCTACACCTTC,CASSPDRARGYTF
TRBD1,TRBV9,-,TRBJ2-7,TGTGCCAGCAGCGTAGGGACAGGGATGTTCTACGAGCAGTACTTC,CASSVGTGMFYEQYF
TRBD2,TRBV7-2,-,TRBJ2-5,TGTGCCAGCAGTCAACCGCAAACTAGCGGGGGAGGGACCCAGTACTTC,CASSQPQTSGGGTQYF
TRBD2,TRBV7-2,-,TRBJ2-1,TGTGCCAGCATCCAGCGGGGGGGCCGGTACAATGAGCAGTTCTTC,CASIQRGGRYNEQFF
-,TRBV27,few,TRBJ1-6,TGTGCCAGCAGTTTGCCCGGGAAGGATCCCCTCCACTTT,CASSLPGKDPLHF
TRBD1,TRBV5-4,-,TRBJ1-4,TGTGCCAGCAGTACACAGGGGAATGAAAAACTGTTTTTT,CASSTQGNEKLFF
-,TRBV5-4,-,TRBJ2-5,TGTGCCAGCAGCTTGTGGGGGGAAGAGACCCAGTACTTC,CASSLWGEETQYF